The clone carrying this T cell receptor (beta chain) was seen a few times. What it recognizes is unknown. A read error may produce the germline difference seen at one junction end. The data stem from a study of identical twins. Study results and caveats: Fewer insertions characterized abundant cord blood beta clonotypes, whereas memory repertoires showed none. Compared with unrelated sharing, twin-shared out-of-frame alpha sequences had more low-probability sequences. Excess sharing between twins was weaker in beta out-of-frame sequences.

TCRdb used MiXCR to reprocess the 5' RACE reads, holding one entry per CDR3 protein. The repertoire consists of about 530,000 distinct CDR3 sequences, with over 12% occurring once and the leading ten covering 0.44%. The CDR3 spans 14 residues. CDR1 and CDR2 from the germline V gene are SQVTM and ANQGSEA. The data were also submitted as part of a second study, on yellow fever vaccine responses in identical twins. That report adds: Twins' vaccine T cell responses were reported to seem partly convergent and partly personalized.

V is TRBV29-1 and J is TRBJ2-1; D possibly corresponds to TRBD2 (5 bases). The material sequenced was CD4+ T cells sorted from blood. The TCR sequence derives from a woman under 30 in good health. The CDR3 sequence: CSVQDYHSYNEQFF. In DNA form, the CDR3 reads TGCAGCGTTCAAGACTACCATTCCTACAATGAGCAGTTCTTC.